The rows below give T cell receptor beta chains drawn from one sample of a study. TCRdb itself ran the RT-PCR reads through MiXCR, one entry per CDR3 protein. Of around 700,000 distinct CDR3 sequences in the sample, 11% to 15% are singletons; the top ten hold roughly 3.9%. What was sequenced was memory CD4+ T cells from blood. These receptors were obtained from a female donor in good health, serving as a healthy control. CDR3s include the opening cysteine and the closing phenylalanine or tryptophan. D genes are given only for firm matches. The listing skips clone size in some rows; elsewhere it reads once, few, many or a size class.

CASSQDIVVNTEAFF	TGTGCCAGCAGCCAAGATATCGTCGTGAACACTGAAGCTTTCTTT	.	TRBJ1-1	TRBV3-1	.
CASSPLSPAEAFF	TGTGCCAGCAGTCCGCTTTCACCGGCTGAAGCTTTCTTT	.	TRBJ1-1	TRBV27	many
CSAIGASRKGGYEQYF	TGCAGTGCGATCGGGGCTAGCCGGAAGGGAGGTTACGAGCAGTACTTC	.	TRBJ2-7	TRBV20-1	.
CAWSVRAGARIETQYF	TGTGCCTGGAGTGTACGGGCAGGAGCAAGGATAGAGACCCAGTACTTC	.	TRBJ2-5	TRBV30	.
CAIALSGIGDTGELFF	TGTGCCATCGCGTTATCAGGGATAGGGGACACCGGGGAGCTGTTTTTT	.	TRBJ2-2	TRBV10-3	many
CATSRGGSGGYQETQYF	TGTGCCACCAGCAGAGGTGGTAGCGGGGGGTACCAAGAGACCCAGTACTTC	TRBD2	TRBJ2-5	TRBV15	few
CASSLRSRYGYTF	TGTGCCAGCAGCCTGAGGTCCCGGTATGGCTACACCTTC	.	TRBJ1-2	TRBV27	few
CASLPGQGLNEQFF	TGTGCCAGTCTACCGGGACAGGGTTTAAATGAGCAGTTCTTC	TRBD1	TRBJ2-1	TRBV6-1	.
CASRRLATYNEQFF	TGTGCCAGCAGGCGGCTAGCAACCTACAATGAGCAGTTCTTC	.	TRBJ2-1	TRBV7-2	many
CASSLGQAQLRRAFF	TGTGCCAGCAGCTTGGGACAGGCCCAGCTCCGAAGAGCTTTCTTT	.	TRBJ1-1	TRBV12-1	few
CASSFRRGSEKLFF	TGTGCCAGCAGTTTCCGGAGGGGGAGTGAAAAACTGTTTTTT	.	TRBJ1-4	TRBV27	.
CSARDSRTGGYTEAFF	TGCAGTGCTAGAGACTCTAGGACAGGGGGCTACACTGAAGCTTTCTTT	TRBD1	TRBJ1-1	TRBV20-1	few
CASSRDRGIFGANVLTF	TGTGCCAGCAGTCGGGACAGGGGTATTTTTGGGGCCAACGTCCTGACTTTC	TRBD1	TRBJ2-6	TRBV9	.
CASSYSSAPNTEAFF	TGTGCCAGCAGTTACTCGTCAGCTCCGAACACTGAAGCTTTCTTT	.	TRBJ1-1	TRBV6-5	.
CASSYSITGVGTDTQYF	TGTGCCAGCAGTTACTCGATTACGGGAGTTGGCACAGATACGCAGTATTTT	.	TRBJ2-3	TRBV6-6	few
CASSRQDIQGRWGDSNQPQHF	TGTGCCAGCAGCCGACAGGACATACAGGGTCGATGGGGGGATAGCAATCAGCCCCAGCATTTT	.	TRBJ1-5	TRBV6-6	many
CSVPRVAGLQETQYF	TGCAGCGTACCCCGAGTAGCGGGGTTACAAGAGACCCAGTACTTC	TRBD2	TRBJ2-5	TRBV29-1	.
CASSIGGLAILSSYNEQFF	TGTGCCAGTAGTATCGGAGGACTAGCGATCCTGAGCTCCTACAATGAGCAGTTCTTC	TRBD2	TRBJ2-1	TRBV19	.
CASSYSPGSISYNEQFF	TGTGCCAGCAGTTACTCGCCCGGGAGTATCTCCTACAATGAGCAGTTCTTC	.	TRBJ2-1	TRBV6-2/TRBV6-3	.
CASSPSRGVGNTIYF	TGTGCCAGCAGCCCCTCCAGGGGCGTTGGAAACACCATATATTTT	.	TRBJ1-3	TRBV7-2	few
CASGRGLVQETQYF	TGTGCCAGCGGTCGGGGGCTTGTACAAGAGACCCAGTACTTC	.	TRBJ2-5	TRBV6-2/TRBV6-3	few
CASSHTMTSGRLTDTQYF	TGTGCCAGCAGCCATACAATGACGAGCGGGAGGCTCACAGATACGCAGTATTTT	TRBD2	TRBJ2-3	TRBV11-2	few